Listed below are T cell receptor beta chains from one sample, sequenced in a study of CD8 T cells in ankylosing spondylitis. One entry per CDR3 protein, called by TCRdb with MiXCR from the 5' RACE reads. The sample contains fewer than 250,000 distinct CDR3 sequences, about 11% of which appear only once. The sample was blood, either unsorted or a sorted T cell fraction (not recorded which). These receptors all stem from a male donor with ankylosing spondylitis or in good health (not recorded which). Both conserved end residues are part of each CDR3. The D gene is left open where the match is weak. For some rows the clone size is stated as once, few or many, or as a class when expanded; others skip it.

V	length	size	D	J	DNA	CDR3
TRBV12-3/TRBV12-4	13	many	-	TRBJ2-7	TGTGCCAGCAGTATCGGGACGGACTACGAGCAGTACTTC	CASSIGTDYEQYF
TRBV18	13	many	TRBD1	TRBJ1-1	TGTGCCAGCTCGGCCACAGGGGCCACTGAAGCTTTCTTT	CASSATGATEAFF
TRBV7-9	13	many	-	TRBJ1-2	TGTGCCAGCAGCTTGGACAGCACCTATGGCTACACCTTC	CASSLDSTYGYTF
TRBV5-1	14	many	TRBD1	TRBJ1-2	TGCGCCAGCAGCTCTCAGGGGGACTTATATGGCTACACCTTC	CASSSQGDLYGYTF
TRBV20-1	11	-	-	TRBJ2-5	TGCAGTGCCCACCTCGGAGAGACCCAGTACTTC	CSAHLGETQYF
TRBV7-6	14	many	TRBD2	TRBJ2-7	TGTGCCAGCAGCTTAGGGGGTAGCGGGAGTGTTCAGTACTTC	CASSLGGSGSVQYF
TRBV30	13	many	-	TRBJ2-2	TGTGCCTGGAGTGTAGGTGGGACCGGGGAGCTGTTTTTT	CAWSVGGTGELFF
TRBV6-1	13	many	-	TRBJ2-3	TGTGCCAGCAGTCCCCGAGCGGAGGGTACGCAGTATTTT	CASSPRAEGTQYF
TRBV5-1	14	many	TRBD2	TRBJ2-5	TGCGCCAGCAGCTCCATAGCGGGCTCGGAGACCCAGTACTTC	CASSSIAGSETQYF
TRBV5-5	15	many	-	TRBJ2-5	TGTGCCAGCAGCTCCCTAGACAGCTTTAAAGAGACCCAGTACTTC	CASSSLDSFKETQYF
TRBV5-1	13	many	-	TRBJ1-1	TGCGCCACTGCTTCGGACGGGAACACTGAAGCTTTCTTT	CATASDGNTEAFF
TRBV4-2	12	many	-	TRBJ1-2	TGTGCCAGCAAAGGAACCAGGAGGGGCTACACCTTC	CASKGTRRGYTF
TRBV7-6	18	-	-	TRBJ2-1	TGTGCCAGCAGCTTAGGGACTCCGGCGGGAAGCTCCTACAATGAGCAGTTCTTC	CASSLGTPAGSSYNEQFF
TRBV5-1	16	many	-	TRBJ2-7	TGCGCCAGCAGCTTGGAGGGTAGGGATAAATCCGACGAGCAGTACTTC	CASSLEGRDKSDEQYF
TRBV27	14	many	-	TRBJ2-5	TGTGCCAGCAGCCCCCCGGGGGTTCTGGAGACCCAGTACTTC	CASSPPGVLETQYF
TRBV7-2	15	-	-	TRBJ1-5	TGTGCCAGCAGCCTGACAGAAAATAGCAATCAGCCCCAGCATTTT	CASSLTENSNQPQHF
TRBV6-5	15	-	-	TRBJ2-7	TGTGCCAGCAGTTACTCAGCCGGGGCCCCCTACGAGCAGTACTTC	CASSYSAGAPYEQYF
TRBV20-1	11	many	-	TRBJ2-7	TGCAGTGCCCGTATAGCCTACGAGCAGTACTTC	CSARIAYEQYF
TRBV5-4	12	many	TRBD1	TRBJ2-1	TGTGCCAGCAGCTCCTGGACAGGGAGGCAGTTCTTC	CASSSWTGRQFF
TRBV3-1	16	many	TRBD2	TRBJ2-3	TGTGCCAGCAGCCTATTAGCGGGAGTGAGGGGAGATACGCAGTATTTT	CASSLLAGVRGDTQYF
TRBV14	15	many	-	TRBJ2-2	TGTGCCAGCAGCCAATTCGCCGCGGGCACCGGGGAGCTGTTTTTT	CASSQFAAGTGELFF
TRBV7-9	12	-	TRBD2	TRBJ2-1	TGTGCCAGCAACTTAGGGGCGGGAGGGCAGTTCTTC	CASNLGAGGQFF
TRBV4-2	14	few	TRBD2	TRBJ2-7	TGTGCCAGCAGTAGGACTAGCGGGGTTGGGGAGCAGTACTTC	CASSRTSGVGEQYF
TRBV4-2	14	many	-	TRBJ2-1	TGTGCCAGCAGCCAAGTAGGAGGGAACAATGAGCAGTTCTTC	CASSQVGGNNEQFF
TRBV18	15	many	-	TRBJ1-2	TGTGCCAGCTCACCAACCCCAGGGTCTAACTATGGCTACACCTTC	CASSPTPGSNYGYTF
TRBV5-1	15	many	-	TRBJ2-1	TGCGCCAGCACCAAATCGGGGACTGGCTACAATGAGCAGTTCTTC	CASTKSGTGYNEQFF
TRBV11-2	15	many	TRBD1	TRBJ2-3	TGTGCCAGCAGCGGCCGGGACAGGGGGTTGGATACGCAGTATTTT	CASSGRDRGLDTQYF
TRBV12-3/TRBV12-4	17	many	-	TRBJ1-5	TGTGCCAGCAGCCCCACTACGGGGCAGAAACCCTTTCAGCCCCAGCATTTT	CASSPTTGQKPFQPQHF